This T cell receptor beta chain is from a study of blood T cell repertoires in COVID-19. As for the study in general: Both acute and convalescent COVID-19 samples were obtained from the United States, Italy and Spain.

CDR1 and CDR2 from the germline V gene are SGHAT and FQDESV (reference sequence). The V gene end was trimmed by 2 bases and the J gene end by 4 bases; junction bases not matched to a gene: 3. This CDR3 comprises 14 residues. The authors' processing: Researchers report that nucleated cell counts were estimated from reference gene primer amplification. Some clones are missing from TCRdb's copy, which holds only in-frame ones; the method was immunoSEQ multiplex PCR. V and J calls and clone size are those listed in that table; D and trimming were worked out from the DNA. The data contain 250,000 to 350,000 clones, about 91% of them seen just once; the ten biggest clones take up 12%. This clone was picked up a small number of times.

The sample consisted of peripheral blood. The TCR comes from a woman in her fifties or sixties with acute or convalescent COVID-19. This chain connects TRBV11-1 to TRBJ2-3; TRBD2 matches 7 bases. CDR3 in amino acids: CASSLIAGADTQYF. In DNA form, the CDR3 reads TGTGCCAGCAGCTTAATTGCGGGGGCAGATACGCAGTATTTT.